Below are 16 T cell receptor beta chains sequenced from a single sample in a study of blood T cells in healthy people across ages. Sample-barcoded 5' priming and a J-beta primer mix drove a second PCR of roughly 6 to 12 cycles. TCRdb reprocessed the 5' RACE reads with MiXCR, giving one entry per CDR3 protein. The sample consists of around 900,000 distinct CDR3 sequences, about 30% of them appearing once. Sequencing input: blood. The receptors shown here come from an elderly woman in good health.

J is TRBJ1-2 and V is TRBV7-9; D is possibly TRBD1 (6 bases). The CDR3 contains 16 residues. Germline CDR1 and CDR2: SEHNR and FQNEAQ (reference sequence). V lost 0 bases, J lost 4 bases, and 15 bases lay in between. CDR3 DNA: TGTGCCAGCAGCTTAGCGCGGAACAGGGTCTTCTATGGCTACACCTTC. It is translated as CASSLARNRVFYGYTF.

This clonotype was detected only a few times. The chain joins TRBV2 to TRBJ1-1; 8 nucleotides agree with TRBD1. J gave up 5 bases and V 7 bases, and 9 bases lay outside the gene matches. Germline V gene data show CDR1 as SNHLY and CDR2 as FYNNEI. The length of the CDR3 is 14 residues. The CDR3: CASTPDRAGTEAFF. The CDR3 nucleotides read TGTGCCAGCACTCCGGACAGGGCAGGTACTGAAGCTTTCTTT.

CDR3 amino acids: CASSPGHRRSYGYTF. The CDR3 nucleotides are TGTGCCAGCAGTCCGGGACACCGAAGGTCTTATGGCTACACCTTC. The rearrangement joins TRBV5-6 to TRBJ1-2, with D possibly being TRBD1 (6 bases). Trimming left V 5 bases short and J 5 bases short, with 19 bases between. There are 15 residues in the CDR3. Germline V lookup: CDR1 SGHDT, CDR2 YYEEEE.

This clonotype came up many times. The gene calls are TRBV6-5 and TRBJ1-6; 7 bases are a match to TRBD1. Germline CDR1 MNHEY, CDR2 SVGAGI. The CDR3 extends over 13 amino acids. V gave up 6 bases and J gave up 9 bases; unmatched junction bases: 5. This CDR3 is CASRGQTGSPLHF. The CDR3 DNA is TGTGCCAGCAGGGGACAGACCGGTTCACCCCTCCACTTT.

The sample holds a few counts of this clonotype. This chain uses TRBV27 with TRBJ2-2, with D tentatively TRBD2 (5 bases). Germline loops: CDR1 MNHEY, CDR2 SMNVEV (reference sequence). The CDR3 is 16 residues long. V was trimmed by 3 bases and J by 3 bases, leaving 14 bases between them. The CDR3 spells CASSLEVWRDTGELFF. DNA for the CDR3: TGTGCCAGCAGTTTGGAGGTTTGGCGGGACACCGGGGAGCTGTTTTTT.

With regard to this clonotype: A read error may explain this, as a much larger clone is one base away. J is TRBJ1-2 and V is TRBV10-3, with D unclear. CDR3 length: 13 amino acids. The germline gives CDR1 ENHRY, CDR2 SYGVKD. CDR3 nucleotide sequence: TGTGCCATCAGTGAGGAGGTCGGTTATGGCCACACCTTC. Amino acid sequence: CAISEEVGYGHTF.

Ten or more counts support this clonotype. V gene TRBV5-6 combines with J gene TRBJ2-1; 8 bases map to TRBD1. CDR1 is SGHDT, CDR2 YYEEEE, per germline. Trimming cost V 4 bases and J 3 bases; bases outside gene matches: 3. The CDR3 totals 14 residues. This CDR3 reads CASSRQGIYNEQFF. Written as DNA, the CDR3 is TGTGCCAGCAGCCGACAGGGGATCTACAATGAGCAGTTCTTC. Full variable domain (outside the CDR3, taken from reference TRBV5-6 and TRBJ2-1): DAGVTQSPTHLIKTRGQQVTLRCSPKSGHDTVSWYQQALGQGPQFIFQYYEEEERQRGNFPDRFSGHQFPNYSSELNVNALLLGDSALYLCASSRQGIYNEQFFGPGTRLTVL.

The chain links TRBV14 to TRBJ2-3, with TRBD2 matching 10 bases. V trimming: 0 bases; J trimming: 3 bases; junction bases outside the gene matches: 6. This CDR3 is built from 17 residues. Germline V gene data show CDR1 as SGHDN and CDR2 as FVKESK. The DNA for the CDR3 is TGTGCCAGCAGCCAAGAGGGGAGCGGGGGGGCAACAGATACGCAGTATTTT. It yields the protein CASSQEGSGGATDTQYF.

V gene TRBV7-2 combines with J gene TRBJ1-1; possible D gene TRBD1, 5 bases. The CDR3 length is 15 residues. Germline CDR1 is SGHTA and CDR2 is FQGNSA. The V gene lost 0 bases and the J gene lost 1 base, with 9 bases spanning the gap. The CDR3: CASSLAPRGNTEAFF. The CDR3 DNA reads as TGTGCCAGCAGCTTAGCGCCTAGGGGGAACACTGAAGCTTTCTTT. The full variable domain, completed using reference TRBV7-2 and TRBJ1-1, is GAGVSQSPSNKVTEKGKDVELRCDPISGHTALYWYRQSLGQGLEFLIYFQGNSAPDKSGLPSDRFSAERTGGSVSTLTIQRTQQEDSAVYLCASSLAPRGNTEAFFGQGTRLTVV.

The rearrangement links TRBV28 to TRBJ1-4; no clear D gene. V lost 2 bases, J lost 6 bases, and 4 bases lay in between. Per the germline V gene, CDR1 is MDHEN and CDR2 is SYDVKM. The CDR3 has 12 residues. CDR3 sequence (DNA): TGTGCCAGCAGTTTAAGAGATGAAAAACTGTTTTTT. The encoded protein is CASSLRDEKLFF.

This chain connects TRBV2 to TRBJ2-3; D is undetermined. This CDR3 spans 14 amino acids. V was pared by 2 bases and J by 4 bases, with 10 bases between. In germline, CDR1 is SNHLY, CDR2 FYNNEI. CDR3 protein: CASSEMSGADTQYF. The CDR3 DNA reads as TGTGCCAGCAGTGAAATGTCTGGGGCAGATACGCAGTATTTT.

The chain carries TRBV9 and TRBJ1-5; no definite D call. CDR3 length: 13 amino acids. The V gene's germline CDR1 is SGDLS and CDR2 YYNGEE. The ends were cut back, 3 bases at V and 3 bases at J, with 7 bases in the middle. DNA for the CDR3: TGTGCCAGCAGCGGTGCCCACAATCAGCCCCAGCATTTT. Protein: CASSGAHNQPQHF.

This clonotype has at least ten counts. As DNA, the CDR3 is TGCGCCAGCGGTTCTCGGGGCTCCCGGGGAGAGACCCAGTACTTC. Its translation: CASGSRGSRGETQYF. This chain joins TRBV5-1 and TRBJ2-5; TRBD1 or TRBD2 may be the D gene (5 bases each). The germline V and J ends were trimmed by 7 bases and 4 bases, with 20 bases remaining between them. Germline V lookup: CDR1 SGHRS, CDR2 YFSETQ. This CDR3 is built from 15 residues.

This clonotype was detected many times. One base away lies a much larger clone, so this may be a sequencing read error. The chain couples TRBV29-1 to TRBJ2-1; 8 bases agree with TRBD2. The end of the DNA aligns better with TRBJ2-7, so the J call may be wrong. Germline V gives CDR1 SQVTM, CDR2 ANQGSEA. The CDR3 length is 15 residues. CDR3 nucleotide sequence: TGCAGCGTTGATGGCCGGGAGGGCTCCTACAATGAGCAGTACTTC. Its translation is CSVDGREGSYNEQYF.

This chain joins TRBV28 and TRBJ2-5, with D perhaps TRBD1 (5 bases). The germline V and J ends were trimmed by 7 bases and 7 bases, with 10 bases remaining between them. Germline V CDR1 and CDR2: MDHEN, SYDVKM. The CDR3 has 11 amino acids. In DNA form, the CDR3 reads TGTGCCAGCACGAAGGGGTCGACCCAGTACTTC. Translating gives CASTKGSTQYF.

Concerning this clonotype itself: A much larger clone differs by one base, so this may be a read error. This rearrangement joins TRBV20-1 to TRBJ2-4; D possibly corresponds to TRBD2 (7 bases). Near its end, the DNA agrees better with TRBJ2-5, so the J call may be wrong. CDR1 DFQATT and CDR2 SNEGSKA come from the germline V gene (reference sequence). The CDR3 spans 14 residues. CDR3 DNA sequence: TGCAGTGCCTGGGGGGGCCGAAGCATAGAGACCCAGTACTTC. Its translation is CSAWGGRSIETQYF.